The next 22 T cell receptor beta chains were all read from a single sample in a study of OX40 agonist ivuxolimab in advanced cancers. Sequencing used immunoSEQ multiplex PCR; TCRdb keeps in-frame clones, though not all of them. Of fewer than 90,000 clones in the sample, 89% were seen once. Sequences were derived from CD4+ or CD8+ T cells sorted from blood, sampled in a trial of the OX40 agonist ivuxolimab. These receptor sequences come from an adult with an advanced solid tumor such as melanoma, head and neck, liver or kidney cancer.

The CDR3, as DNA: TGTGCCAGCAGCTTGGGTGGCGGGAGGAGAACAGATACGCAGTATTTT. Residues: CASSLGGGRRTDTQYF. The chain uses TRBV5-4 and TRBJ2-3, with TRBD2 matching 8 bases. V lost 0 bases, J lost 3 bases, and 6 bases stayed unmatched. The CDR3 contains 16 residues. CDR1 and CDR2 (germline): SGHNT, YYREEE (reference sequence). The full variable domain, rest sourced from reference TRBV5-4 and TRBJ2-3, is ETGVTQSPTHLIKTRGQQVTLRCSSQSGHNTVSWYQQALGQGPQFIFQYYREEENGRGNFPPRFSGLQFPNYSSELNVNALELDDSALYLCASSLGGGRRTDTQYFGPGTRLTVL.

The V gene is TRBV5-8, the J gene TRBJ1-2; D is undetermined. CDR1 is SGHTS and CDR2 is YDEGEE in the germline V gene. This CDR3 is 14 amino acids long. V lost 2 bases and J 3 bases, leaving 11 bases between the germline ends. The CDR3 is CASSLGGPHYGYTF. The CDR3 coding sequence is TGTGCCAGCAGCTTAGGAGGGCCGCACTATGGCTACACCTTC.

The gene calls are TRBV5-4 and TRBJ2-2, with D perhaps TRBD1 or TRBD2 (6 bases each). This CDR3 has 14 amino acids. Deletions cut 2 bases from V and 5 bases from J, with 10 bases between. In germline, CDR1 is SGHNT, CDR2 YYREEE (reference sequence). The CDR3 sequence is CASSFGGRTGELFF. The CDR3 region has the DNA TGTGCCAGCAGCTTTGGGGGGCGTACCGGGGAGCTGTTTTTT.

The gene calls are TRBV11-2 and TRBJ2-1, with 9 bases aligning to TRBD2. The CDR3 extends over 16 amino acids. The V gene's germline CDR1 is SGHAT and CDR2 FQNNGV. Germline trimming cut 3 bases from V and 8 bases from J; bases unmatched to any gene: 11. CDR3 DNA: TGTGCCAGCAGCTTCGTCGCGGGACTAGCAGGCCATGAGCAGTTCTTC. Translating it yields CASSFVAGLAGHEQFF. Supplemented by reference TRBV11-2 and TRBJ2-1, the full variable domain reads EAGVAQSPRYKIIEKRQSVAFWCNPISGHATLYWYQQILGQGPKLLIQFQNNGVVDDSQLPKDRFSAERLKGVDSTLKIQPAKLEDSAVYLCASSFVAGLAGHEQFFGPGTRLTVL.

This chain connects TRBV5-4 to TRBJ1-5; a weak D match, TRBD1 (5 bases). The CDR3 has 16 residues. Trimming pared 4 bases from V and 6 bases from J, leaving 20 bases between. CDR1 and CDR2 (germline): SGHNT, YYREEE (reference sequence). CDR3 residues: CASSAMRAGYRQPQHF. In DNA, the CDR3 is TGTGCCAGCAGCGCCATGCGGGCAGGGTATCGTCAGCCCCAGCATTTT.

This chain joins TRBV11-2 and TRBJ2-4; D might be TRBD2 (5 bases). From germline, CDR1 is SGHAT and CDR2 FQNNGV. The germline V and J ends were trimmed by 0 bases and 9 bases, with 12 bases remaining between them. There are 14 residues in the CDR3. CDR3 DNA sequence: TGTGCCAGCAGCTTAGAGGGGAGTGTCGGCATTCAGTACTTC. This translates into CASSLEGSVGIQYF.

The CDR3 loop is CASSLSPGLGTVQYF. The CDR3 DNA reads TGTGCCAGCAGTTTATCGCCGGGACTTGGAACCGTACAGTACTTC. The chain links TRBV27 to TRBJ2-7; D might be TRBD2 (6 bases). The CDR3 runs to 15 residues. Per germline, CDR1 MNHEY and CDR2 SMNVEV (reference sequence). V lost 0 bases and J 10 bases, leaving 19 bases between the germline ends.

The chain is built from TRBV15 and TRBJ2-6, with a weak D call TRBD1 (6 bases). The V end lost 4 bases, the J end lost 1 base, and 8 bases lay between the germline ends. The CDR3 has 15 residues. Germline-derived CDR1 and CDR2 are LNHNV and YYDKDF (reference sequence). CDR3 bases: TGTGCCACCAGCAAAGGGGGTTCTGGGGCCAACGTCCTGACTTTC. Its protein product is CATSKGGSGANVLTF.

The J gene is TRBJ2-7, the V gene TRBV19; D is ambiguous. This CDR3 is built from 15 residues. With 1 base removed from V and 5 bases from J, the gap between germline ends came to 15 bases. Germline assignment: CDR1 LNHDA and CDR2 SQIVND (reference sequence). The CDR3 protein is CASSIGRAPTHEQYF. CDR3 coding DNA: TGTGCCAGTAGTATAGGTCGGGCACCGACCCACGAGCAGTACTTC.

The chain joins TRBV6-5 to TRBJ1-3; 8 positions match TRBD1. Germline CDR1 MNHEY, CDR2 SVGAGI. This CDR3 has 16 residues. V lost 0 bases, J lost 3 bases, and 4 bases stayed unmatched. This chain's CDR3 is CASSYSRQGYGNTIYF. The CDR3 DNA reads TGTGCCAGCAGTTACTCCCGACAGGGGTATGGAAACACCATATATTTT.

The CDR3 sequence: CASSYLSGRAAEQYF. Here the CDR3 DNA reads TGTGCCAGCAGTTATCTTAGCGGGAGGGCCGCCGAGCAGTACTTC. The genes are TRBV6-5 and TRBJ2-7, with 11 bases identical to TRBD2. This CDR3 region has 15 residues. From germline, CDR1 is MNHEY and CDR2 SVGAGI. The V gene end was trimmed by 3 bases and the J gene end by 6 bases; junction bases not matched to a gene: 7.

This clone was seen once. The chain combines TRBV5-5 with TRBJ1-1, with TRBD1 identical over 10 bases. Germline V gene sequence: CDR1 SGHKS, CDR2 YYEKEE (reference sequence). CDR3 length: 16 residues. V lost 3 bases and J lost 0; bases outside the gene matches: 5. CDR3 protein: CASSSVGQGMNTEAFF. CDR3 nucleotides: TGTGCCAGCAGCTCGGTGGGACAGGGGATGAACACTGAAGCTTTCTTT.

The chain recombines TRBV6-4 with TRBJ2-2, with D unresolved. V dropped 1 base and J dropped 7 bases, with 13 bases sitting between them. The CDR3 extends over 15 amino acids. The germline V gene encodes CDR1 MRHNA and CDR2 SNTAGT. In DNA, the CDR3 is TGTGCCAGCAGTGACTGGGCGGCCGGTGGCGGGGAGCTGTTTTTT. It specifies CASSDWAAGGGELFF.

The chain links TRBV6-5 to TRBJ1-2; 12 nucleotides match TRBD1. Germline CDR1 reads MNHEY; CDR2 reads SVGAGI. CDR3 size: 16 residues. V was pared by 1 base and J by 7 bases, with 7 bases of the junction left unmatched. CDR3 region: CASSYFRGQGAGGYTF. The CDR3 region has the DNA TGTGCCAGCAGTTACTTTAGGGGACAGGGGGCTGGTGGCTACACCTTC.

The chain joins TRBV19 to TRBJ2-1, with 11 bases identical to TRBD2. Germline CDR1 is LNHDA and CDR2 is SQIVND (reference sequence). The CDR3 is 13 residues long. Losses at the gene ends were 9 bases for V and 5 bases for J; bases not matched to a gene: 3. CDR3 protein: CASGTSGNNEQFF. CDR3 coding DNA: TGTGCCAGCGGGACTAGCGGAAACAATGAGCAGTTCTTC.

The chain combines TRBV7-2 with TRBJ2-5; D remains unclear. CDR3 length: 15 amino acids. Trimming removed 5 bases at V and 5 bases at J, with 18 bases between. CDR1 SGHTA and CDR2 FQGNSA come from the germline V gene. CDR3 bases: TGTGCCAGCAGCGGGGTCTCCCCCGCCGGTGAGACCCAGTACTTC. Protein product: CASSGVSPAGETQYF.

V is TRBV6-1 and J is TRBJ2-2, with D unclear. Trimming left V 8 bases short and J 4 bases short, with 11 bases between. The CDR3 is 13 amino acids. Germline V gene data show CDR1 as MNHNS and CDR2 as SASEGT. CDR3 sequence reads: CASLIRGTGELFF. The CDR3, as DNA: TGTGCCAGCTTGATTAGAGGCACCGGGGAGCTGTTTTTT.

V is TRBV19 and J is TRBJ2-1; 14 positions match TRBD2. J lost 4 bases, V lost 1 base, and 0 bases had no gene match. Germline lookup yields CDR1 LNHDA and CDR2 SQIVND (reference sequence). This CDR3 has 16 amino acids. CDR3 residues: CASSIGTSGGYNEQFF. Written as DNA, the CDR3 is TGTGCCAGTAGTATAGGGACTAGCGGGGGGTACAATGAGCAGTTCTTC. The variable domain in full, completed from reference TRBV19 and TRBJ2-1, reads DGGITQSPKYLFRKEGQNVTLSCEQNLNHDAMYWYRQDPGQGLRLIYYSQIVNDFQKGDIAEGYSVSREKKESFPLTVTSAQKNPTAFYLCASSIGTSGGYNEQFFGPGTRLTVL.

V is TRBV5-5 and J is TRBJ1-2; perhaps TRBD1 as D (5 bases). The CDR3 consists of 15 residues. Looked up from germline, CDR1 is SGHKS and CDR2 is YYEKEE (reference sequence). V lost 2 bases to trimming and J lost 4 bases, with 15 bases between them. CDR3 DNA sequence: TGTGCCAGCAGCTTAGAACAGGACGAGCTCTATGGCTACACCTTC. Its translation is CASSLEQDELYGYTF. The variable domain in full, with the rest retrieved from reference TRBV5-5 and TRBJ1-2, is DAGVTQSPTHLIKTRGQQVTLRCSPISGHKSVSWYQQVLGQGPQFIFQYYEKEERGRGNFPDRFSARQFPNYSSELNVNALLLGDSALYLCASSLEQDELYGYTFGSGTRLTVV.

The CDR3 sequence: CASSLGQPAAYEQYF. The CDR3, as DNA: TGCGCCAGCAGCTTAGGACAGCCAGCCGCCTACGAGCAGTACTTC. This chain links TRBV5-1 with TRBJ2-7; a possible D gene is TRBD1 (6 bases). Germline CDR1 SGHRS, CDR2 YFSETQ. This CDR3 region has 15 residues. Between the trimmed V and J ends, which lost 2 bases and 2 bases, there was a span of 14 bases.

The chain links TRBV5-4 to TRBJ1-2; maybe TRBD1 (6 bases). Germline lookup yields CDR1 SGHNT and CDR2 YYREEE (reference sequence). CDR3 size: 15 residues. V was shortened by 4 bases and J by 4 bases, with 17 bases between the two germline ends. The CDR3, as DNA: TGTGCCAGCAGCCTTTGGACAGCCGCCGGCTATGGCTACACCTTC. This sequence encodes CASSLWTAAGYGYTF.

The V call is TRBV25-1, the J call TRBJ1-6, with D perhaps TRBD1 (5 bases). This CDR3 has 13 residues. Germline-derived CDR1 and CDR2 are MGHDK and SYGVNS. Between the trimmed V and J ends, which lost 4 bases and 8 bases, there was a span of 9 bases. In DNA, the CDR3 is TGTGCCAGCAGTGGGACGGGGGATTCACCCCTCCACTTT. This translates into CASSGTGDSPLHF.